This T cell receptor beta chain is drawn from a study of cytomegalovirus exposure and HLA in healthy donors. About the research overall: Within an early data release were about 85 million unique TCRs drawn from HLA-typed donors.

J gave up 7 bases and V 2 bases, and 8 bases lay outside the gene matches. Germline CDR1 GTSNPN, CDR2 SVGIG (reference sequence). The CDR3 sequence is 15 residues long. It was with 60 Vbeta and 13 Jbeta primers that the PCR ran. Profiling relied on immunoSEQ multiplex PCR, and the TCRdb table lists in-frame clones only, not all of them. The sample holds roughly 83,000 clones, approximately 75% seen once. The specimen sequenced was PBMCs. The source is a man between 60 and 70 years old in good health and CMV-seronegative. The J gene is TRBJ2-2, the V gene TRBV30; TRBD2 agrees at 9 bases. CDR3 sequence (DNA): TGTGCCTGGAGTACCTTGCGGGGGGGCATCGGGGAGCTGTTTTTT. Translation: CAWSTLRGGIGELFF.